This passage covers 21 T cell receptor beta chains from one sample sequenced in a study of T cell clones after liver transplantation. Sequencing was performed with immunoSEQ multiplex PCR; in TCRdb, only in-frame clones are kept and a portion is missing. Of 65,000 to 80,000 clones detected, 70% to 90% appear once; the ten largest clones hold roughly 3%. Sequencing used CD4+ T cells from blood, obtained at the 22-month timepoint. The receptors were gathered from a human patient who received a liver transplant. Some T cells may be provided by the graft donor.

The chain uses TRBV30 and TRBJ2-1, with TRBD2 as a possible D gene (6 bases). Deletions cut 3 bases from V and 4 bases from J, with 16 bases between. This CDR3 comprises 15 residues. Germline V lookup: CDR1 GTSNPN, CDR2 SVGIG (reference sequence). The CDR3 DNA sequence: TGTGCCTGGAGCGGCGGGGAGTTCCTTTACAATGAGCAGTTCTTC. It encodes CAWSGGEFLYNEQFF. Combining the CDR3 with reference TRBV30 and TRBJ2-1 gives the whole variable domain SQTIHQWPATLVQPVGSPLSLECTVEGTSNPNLYWYRQAAGRGLQLLFYSVGIGQISSEVPQNLSASRPQDRQFILSSKKLLLSDSGFYLCAWSGGEFLYNEQFFGPGTRLTVL.

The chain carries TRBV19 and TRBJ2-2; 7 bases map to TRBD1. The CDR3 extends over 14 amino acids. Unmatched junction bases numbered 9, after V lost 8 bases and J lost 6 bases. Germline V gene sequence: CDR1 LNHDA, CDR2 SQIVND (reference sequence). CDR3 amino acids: CASSKGASAGELFF. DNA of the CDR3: TGTGCCAGTTCGAAGGGGGCGTCCGCCGGGGAGCTGTTTTTT.

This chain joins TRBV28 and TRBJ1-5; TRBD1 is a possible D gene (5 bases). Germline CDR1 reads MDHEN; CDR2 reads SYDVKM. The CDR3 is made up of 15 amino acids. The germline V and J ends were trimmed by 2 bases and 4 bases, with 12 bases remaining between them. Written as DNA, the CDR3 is TGTGCCAGCAGTTTAGGGTCAGGGCTAAATCAGCCCCAGCATTTT. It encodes CASSLGSGLNQPQHF. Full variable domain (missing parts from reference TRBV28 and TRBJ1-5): DVKVTQSSRYLVKRTGEKVFLECVQDMDHENMFWYRQDPGLGLRLIYFSYDVKMKEKGDIPEGYSVSREKKERFSLILESASTNQTSMYLCASSLGSGLNQPQHFGDGTRLSIL.

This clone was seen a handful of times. The CDR3 reads CASSPHKGKRADTQYF. In DNA, the CDR3 is TGTGCCAGCAGTCCCCACAAAGGAAAGCGTGCAGATACGCAGTATTTT. The gene calls are TRBV27 and TRBJ2-3; D gene unclear. The V and J ends lost 5 bases and 4 bases respectively, with 19 bases between them. Germline CDR1 and CDR2: MNHEY and SMNVEV (reference sequence). CDR3 size: 16 residues.

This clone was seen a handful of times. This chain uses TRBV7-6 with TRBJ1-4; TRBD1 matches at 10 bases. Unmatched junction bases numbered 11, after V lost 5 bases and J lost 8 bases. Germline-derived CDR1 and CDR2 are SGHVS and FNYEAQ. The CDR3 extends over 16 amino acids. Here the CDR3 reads CASSPSRDRGDEKLFF. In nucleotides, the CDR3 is TGTGCCAGCAGCCCAAGCCGGGACAGGGGTGACGAAAAACTGTTTTTT.

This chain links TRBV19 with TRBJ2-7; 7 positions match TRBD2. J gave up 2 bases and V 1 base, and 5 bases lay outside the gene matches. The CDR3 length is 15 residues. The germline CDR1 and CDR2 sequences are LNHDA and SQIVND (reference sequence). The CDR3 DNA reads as TGTGCCAGTAGTATAGTTGGGACTAAACCCTACGAGCAGTACTTC. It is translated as CASSIVGTKPYEQYF.

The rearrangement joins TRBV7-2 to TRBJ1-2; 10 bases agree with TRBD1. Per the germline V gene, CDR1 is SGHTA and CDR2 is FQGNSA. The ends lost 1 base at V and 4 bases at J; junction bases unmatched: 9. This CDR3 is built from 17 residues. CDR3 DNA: TGTGCCAGCAGCTTAGAAGGACAGGGGGTACTAGGCTATGGCTACACCTTC. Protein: CASSLEGQGVLGYGYTF.

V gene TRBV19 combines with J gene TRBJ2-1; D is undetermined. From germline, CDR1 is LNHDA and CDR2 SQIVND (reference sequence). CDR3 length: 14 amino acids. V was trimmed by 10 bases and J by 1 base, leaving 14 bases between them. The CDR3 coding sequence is TGTGCCACGGCCCCACAAATTTCCTACAATGAGCAGTTCTTC. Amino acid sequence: CATAPQISYNEQFF.

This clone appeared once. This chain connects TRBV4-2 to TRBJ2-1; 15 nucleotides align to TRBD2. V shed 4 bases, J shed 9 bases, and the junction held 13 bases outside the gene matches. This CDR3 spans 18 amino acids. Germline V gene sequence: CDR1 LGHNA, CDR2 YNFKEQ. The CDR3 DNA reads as TGTGCCAGCAGCCCAGGGACTAGCGGGAGGACCGGTGATCGTGAGCAGTTCTTC. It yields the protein CASSPGTSGRTGDREQFF.

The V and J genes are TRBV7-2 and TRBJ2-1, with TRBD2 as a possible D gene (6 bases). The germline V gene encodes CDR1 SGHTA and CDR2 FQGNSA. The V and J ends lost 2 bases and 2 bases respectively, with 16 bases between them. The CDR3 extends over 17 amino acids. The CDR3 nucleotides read TGTGCCAGCAGCTTAAGGCAAGGTAGCGGAACCTACAATGAGCAGTTCTTC. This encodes CASSLRQGSGTYNEQFF.

CDR3 sequence: CASSYHRTGGDYGYTF. The CDR3 nucleotides are TGCGCCAGCAGCTACCATCGGACAGGGGGAGACTATGGCTACACCTTC. The rearrangement joins TRBV5-1 to TRBJ1-2, with 10 bases that match TRBD1. The CDR3 runs 16 residues. V shed 3 bases, J shed 3 bases, and the junction held 8 bases outside the gene matches. Germline V gives CDR1 SGHRS, CDR2 YFSETQ.

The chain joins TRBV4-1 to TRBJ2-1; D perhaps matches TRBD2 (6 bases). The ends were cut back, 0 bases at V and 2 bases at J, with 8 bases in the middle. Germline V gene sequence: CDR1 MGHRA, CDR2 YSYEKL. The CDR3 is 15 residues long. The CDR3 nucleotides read TGCGCCAGCAGCCAAGAGAGGACTACCTACAATGAGCAGTTCTTC. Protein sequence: CASSQERTTYNEQFF.

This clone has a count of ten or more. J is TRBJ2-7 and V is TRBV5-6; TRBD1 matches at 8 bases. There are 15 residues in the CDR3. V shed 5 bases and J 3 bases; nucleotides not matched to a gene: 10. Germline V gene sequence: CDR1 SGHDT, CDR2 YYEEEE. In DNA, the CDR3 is TGTGCCAGCAGACCGAGGCGAACAGGGGGCTACGAGCAGTACTTC. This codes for CASRPRRTGGYEQYF. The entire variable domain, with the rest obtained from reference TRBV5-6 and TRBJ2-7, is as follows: DAGVTQSPTHLIKTRGQQVTLRCSPKSGHDTVSWYQQALGQGPQFIFQYYEEEERQRGNFPDRFSGHQFPNYSSELNVNALLLGDSALYLCASRPRRTGGYEQYFGPGTRLTVT.

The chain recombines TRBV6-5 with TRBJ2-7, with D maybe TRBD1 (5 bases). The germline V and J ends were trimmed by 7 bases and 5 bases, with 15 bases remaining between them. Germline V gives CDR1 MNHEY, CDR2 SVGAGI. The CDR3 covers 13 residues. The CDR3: CASIFLAGHEQYF. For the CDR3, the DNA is TGTGCCAGCATTTTTTTGGCAGGGCACGAGCAGTACTTC.

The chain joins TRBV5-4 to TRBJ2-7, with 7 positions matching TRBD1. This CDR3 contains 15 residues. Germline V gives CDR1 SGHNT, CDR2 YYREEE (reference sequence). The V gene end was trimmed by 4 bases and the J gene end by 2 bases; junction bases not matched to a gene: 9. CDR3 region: CASSRGQFNTYEQYF. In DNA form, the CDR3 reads TGTGCCAGCAGCCGGGGACAGTTTAACACCTACGAGCAGTACTTC.

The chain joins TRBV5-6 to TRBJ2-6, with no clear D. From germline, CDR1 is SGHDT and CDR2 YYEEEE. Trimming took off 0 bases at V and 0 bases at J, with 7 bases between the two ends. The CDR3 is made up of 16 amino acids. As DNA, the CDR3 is TGTGCCAGCAGCTTGGATGCAGGCTCTGGGGCCAACGTCCTGACTTTC. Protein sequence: CASSLDAGSGANVLTF.

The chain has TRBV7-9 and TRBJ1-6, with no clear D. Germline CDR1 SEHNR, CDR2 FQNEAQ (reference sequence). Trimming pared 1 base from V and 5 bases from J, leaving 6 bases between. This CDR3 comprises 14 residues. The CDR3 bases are TGTGCCAGCAGCTTAGACAGAAATAATTCACCCCTCCACTTT. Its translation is CASSLDRNNSPLHF.

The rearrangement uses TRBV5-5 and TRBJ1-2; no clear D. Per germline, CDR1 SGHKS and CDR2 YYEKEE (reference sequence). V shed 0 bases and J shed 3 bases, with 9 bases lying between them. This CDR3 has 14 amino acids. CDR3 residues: CASSLGGSDYGYTF. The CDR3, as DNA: TGTGCCAGCAGCTTGGGTGGGAGCGACTATGGCTACACCTTC.

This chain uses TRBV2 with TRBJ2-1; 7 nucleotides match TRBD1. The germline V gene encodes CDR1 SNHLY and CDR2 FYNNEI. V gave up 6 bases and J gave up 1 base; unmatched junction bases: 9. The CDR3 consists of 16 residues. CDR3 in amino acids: CASRKDRKRSYNEQFF. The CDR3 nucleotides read TGTGCCAGCAGAAAGGACAGGAAAAGGTCCTACAATGAGCAGTTCTTC.

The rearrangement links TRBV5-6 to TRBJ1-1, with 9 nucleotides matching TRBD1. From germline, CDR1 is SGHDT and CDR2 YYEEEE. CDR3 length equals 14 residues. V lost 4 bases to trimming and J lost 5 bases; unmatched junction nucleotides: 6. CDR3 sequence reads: CASSPNRGRTEAFF. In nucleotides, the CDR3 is TGTGCCAGCAGCCCAAACAGGGGGCGGACTGAAGCTTTCTTT.

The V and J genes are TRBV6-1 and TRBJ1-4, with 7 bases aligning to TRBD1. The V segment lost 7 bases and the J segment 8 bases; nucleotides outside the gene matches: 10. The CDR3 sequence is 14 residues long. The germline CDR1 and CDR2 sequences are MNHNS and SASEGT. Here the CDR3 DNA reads TGTGCCAGCACCGTCAGGACAGGAGGGGAAAAACTGTTTTTT. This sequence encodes CASTVRTGGEKLFF.